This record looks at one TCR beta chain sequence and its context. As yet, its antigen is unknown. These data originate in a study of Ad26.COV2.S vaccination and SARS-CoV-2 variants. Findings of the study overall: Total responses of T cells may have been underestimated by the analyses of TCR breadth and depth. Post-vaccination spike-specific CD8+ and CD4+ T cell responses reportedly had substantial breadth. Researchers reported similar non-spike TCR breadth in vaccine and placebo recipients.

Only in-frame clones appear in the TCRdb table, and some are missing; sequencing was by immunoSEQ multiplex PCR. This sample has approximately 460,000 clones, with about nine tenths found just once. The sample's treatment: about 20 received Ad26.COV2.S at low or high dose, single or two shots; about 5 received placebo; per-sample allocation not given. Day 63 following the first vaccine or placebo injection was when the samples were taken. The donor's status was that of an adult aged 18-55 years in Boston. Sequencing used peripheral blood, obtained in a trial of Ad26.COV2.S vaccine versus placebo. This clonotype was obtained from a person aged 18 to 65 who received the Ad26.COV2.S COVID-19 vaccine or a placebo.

DNA for the CDR3: TGCAGCGCAGACGGGACTAGCCCATCCTACAATGAGCAGTTCTTC. It encodes CSADGTSPSYNEQFF. This chain connects TRBV29-1 to TRBJ2-1; the match to TRBD2 covers 9 bases. V was pared by 7 bases and J by 1 base, with 8 bases of the junction left unmatched. The CDR3 spans 15 residues. Looked up from germline, CDR1 is SQVTM and CDR2 is ANQGSEA.